The following is a T cell receptor (beta chain) sequence with its context. The source of the sample is a study of cytomegalovirus exposure and HLA in healthy donors. This CDR3 spans 19 amino acids. The V and J ends lost 0 bases and 4 bases, in that order; junction bases with no gene match: 14. Germline V lookup: CDR1 SGDLS, CDR2 YYNGEE. Both 60 Vbeta primers and 13 Jbeta primers went into the PCR. The protocol was immunoSEQ multiplex PCR, while the TCRdb copy is restricted to in-frame clones and leaves out a portion. The sample has 50,000 to 70,000 clones; approximately 83% are singletons. J is TRBJ2-1 and V is TRBV9, with 9 bases identical to TRBD1. The sample comprised PBMCs. This clonotype was sampled from a human donor in good health. The CDR3 loop is CASSVVGEPGTGPYNEQFF. As DNA, the CDR3 is TGTGCCAGCAGCGTAGTTGGGGAACCGGGGACAGGGCCTTACAATGAGCAGTTCTTC.